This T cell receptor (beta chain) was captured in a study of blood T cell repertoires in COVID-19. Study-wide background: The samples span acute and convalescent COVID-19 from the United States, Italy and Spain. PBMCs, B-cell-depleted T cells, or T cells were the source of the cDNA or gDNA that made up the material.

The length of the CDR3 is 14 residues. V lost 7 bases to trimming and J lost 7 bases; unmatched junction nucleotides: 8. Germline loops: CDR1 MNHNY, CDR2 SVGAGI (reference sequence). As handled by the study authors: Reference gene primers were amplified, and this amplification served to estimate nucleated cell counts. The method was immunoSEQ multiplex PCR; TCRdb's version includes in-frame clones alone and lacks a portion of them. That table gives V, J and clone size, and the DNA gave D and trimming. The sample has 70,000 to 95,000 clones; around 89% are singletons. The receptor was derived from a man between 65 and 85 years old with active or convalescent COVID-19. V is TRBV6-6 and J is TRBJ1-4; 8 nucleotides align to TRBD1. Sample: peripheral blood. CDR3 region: CASIAGGSGEKLFF. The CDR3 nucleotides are TGTGCCAGCATCGCAGGGGGCTCGGGTGAAAAACTGTTTTTT.